The present T cell receptor beta chain was sequenced within a study of cytomegalovirus exposure and HLA in healthy donors. Trimming stripped 6 bases from V and 6 bases from J, with 7 bases between. Germline assignment: CDR1 MNHEY and CDR2 SMNVEV (reference sequence). The CDR3 consists of 11 residues. A multiplex PCR was run with 60 Vbeta primers and 13 Jbeta primers. TCRdb keeps only in-frame clones here, not all; method: immunoSEQ multiplex PCR. This table holds around 190,000 clones, 70% to 75% found once. Sequenced: PBMCs. This clonotype originated in a woman aged 25 to 45 in good health and CMV-seropositive. The V gene is TRBV27, the J gene TRBJ2-3; D call uncertain. In DNA, the CDR3 is TGTGCCAGCAGCCTCGGGGATACGCAGTATTTT. Amino acid sequence: CASSLGDTQYF.